Each of the 2 T cell receptor beta chains below was sequenced from the same sample in a study of blood T cells in healthy people across ages. A second about 6 to 11 cycle PCR used barcoded and J-beta primers. From the 5' RACE reads, TCRdb called clonotypes with MiXCR, one entry per CDR3 protein. The data show about 1.6 million distinct CDR3 sequences, roughly 32% seen once. The specimen sequenced was blood. The source is a woman younger than 45 in good health.

The CDR3 nucleotides read TGCGCCAGCAGCCAAGATTCAGGGGTTGGGACAGATACGCAGTATTTT. This sequence encodes CASSQDSGVGTDTQYF. The V gene is TRBV4-1, the J gene TRBJ2-3; a possible D gene is TRBD1 (6 bases). The CDR3 is 16 residues long. Looked up from germline, CDR1 is MGHRA and CDR2 is YSYEKL. V shed 0 bases and J shed 3 bases, with 13 bases lying between them.

This clonotype showed up just a few times. V gene TRBV21-1 combines with J gene TRBJ1-1. TRBV21-1 is a pseudogene. This CDR3 has 12 amino acids. CDR3 bases: TGTGCCAGGCTAGGACGGGACTTTGAAGCTTTCTTT. Amino acid sequence: CARLGRDFEAFF.